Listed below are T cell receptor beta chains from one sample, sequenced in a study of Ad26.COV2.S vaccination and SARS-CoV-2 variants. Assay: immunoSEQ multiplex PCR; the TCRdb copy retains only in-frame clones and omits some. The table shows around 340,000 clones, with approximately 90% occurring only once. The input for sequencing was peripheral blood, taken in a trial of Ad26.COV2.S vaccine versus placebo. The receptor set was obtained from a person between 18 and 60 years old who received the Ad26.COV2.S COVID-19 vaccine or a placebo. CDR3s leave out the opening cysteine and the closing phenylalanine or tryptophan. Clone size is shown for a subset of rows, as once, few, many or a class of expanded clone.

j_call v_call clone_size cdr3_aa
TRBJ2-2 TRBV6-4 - ASSEFSWGTGELF
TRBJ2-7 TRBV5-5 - ASSLSTLGEQY
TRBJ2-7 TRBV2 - ATQTGTEAYEQY
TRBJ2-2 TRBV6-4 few ASSDSGAVAGELF
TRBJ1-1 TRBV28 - ASSLGVNTEAF
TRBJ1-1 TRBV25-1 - ASSEHTGAFYRAF
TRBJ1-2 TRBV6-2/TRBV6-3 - ASSFYRRGYT
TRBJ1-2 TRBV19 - ASGGTGGFGYT
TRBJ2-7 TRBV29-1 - SIRKTQSYEQY
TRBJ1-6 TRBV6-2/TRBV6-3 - ASSRPNSPLH
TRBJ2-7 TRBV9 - ASSVTSGGWYEQY
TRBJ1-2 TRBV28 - ASSFNLQGARGYT
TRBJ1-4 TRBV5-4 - ASSLGPGGTEKLF
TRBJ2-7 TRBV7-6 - ASSVNRDSAYEQY
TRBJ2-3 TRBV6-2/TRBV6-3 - ASSLSSAGGTEDTQY
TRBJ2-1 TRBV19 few ASSIGAFEGGEQF
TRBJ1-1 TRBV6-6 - ASTRSDTEAF
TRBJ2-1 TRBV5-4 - ASSRDRVNEQF
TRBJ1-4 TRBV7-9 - ASSPQTGRTGEKLF
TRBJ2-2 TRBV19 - ASRDRSIFAGELF
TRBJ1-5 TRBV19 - ATATGPGEWPQH
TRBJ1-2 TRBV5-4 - ASSLFRVENYGYT